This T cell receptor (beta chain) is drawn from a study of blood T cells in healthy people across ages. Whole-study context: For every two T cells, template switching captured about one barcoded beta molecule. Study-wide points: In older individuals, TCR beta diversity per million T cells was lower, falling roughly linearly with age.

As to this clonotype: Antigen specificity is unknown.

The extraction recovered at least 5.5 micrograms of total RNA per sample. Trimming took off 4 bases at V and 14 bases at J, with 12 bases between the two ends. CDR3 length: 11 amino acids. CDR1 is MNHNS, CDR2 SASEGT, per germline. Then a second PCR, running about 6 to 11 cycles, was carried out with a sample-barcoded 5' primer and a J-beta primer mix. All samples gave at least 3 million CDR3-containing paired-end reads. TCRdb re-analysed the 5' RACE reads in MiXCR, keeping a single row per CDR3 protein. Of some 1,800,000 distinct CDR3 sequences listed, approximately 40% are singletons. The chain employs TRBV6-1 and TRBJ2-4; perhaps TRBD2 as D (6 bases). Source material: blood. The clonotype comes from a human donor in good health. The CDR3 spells CASSVSREEYF. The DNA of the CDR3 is TGTGCCAGCAGTGTTTCCAGGGAGGAGTACTTC.